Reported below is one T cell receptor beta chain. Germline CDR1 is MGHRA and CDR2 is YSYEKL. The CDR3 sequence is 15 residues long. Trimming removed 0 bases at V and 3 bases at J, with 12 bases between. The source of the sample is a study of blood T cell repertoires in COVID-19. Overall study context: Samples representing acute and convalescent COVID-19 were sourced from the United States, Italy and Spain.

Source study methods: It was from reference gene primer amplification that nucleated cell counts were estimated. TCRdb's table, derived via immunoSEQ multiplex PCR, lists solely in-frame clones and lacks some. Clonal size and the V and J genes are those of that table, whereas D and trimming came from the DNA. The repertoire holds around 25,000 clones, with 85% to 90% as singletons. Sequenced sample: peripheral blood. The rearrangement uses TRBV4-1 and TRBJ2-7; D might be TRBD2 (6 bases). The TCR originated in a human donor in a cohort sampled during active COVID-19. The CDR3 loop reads CASSQEYSGYYEQYF. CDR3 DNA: TGCGCCAGCAGCCAAGAGTACAGCGGGTACTACGAGCAGTACTTC.